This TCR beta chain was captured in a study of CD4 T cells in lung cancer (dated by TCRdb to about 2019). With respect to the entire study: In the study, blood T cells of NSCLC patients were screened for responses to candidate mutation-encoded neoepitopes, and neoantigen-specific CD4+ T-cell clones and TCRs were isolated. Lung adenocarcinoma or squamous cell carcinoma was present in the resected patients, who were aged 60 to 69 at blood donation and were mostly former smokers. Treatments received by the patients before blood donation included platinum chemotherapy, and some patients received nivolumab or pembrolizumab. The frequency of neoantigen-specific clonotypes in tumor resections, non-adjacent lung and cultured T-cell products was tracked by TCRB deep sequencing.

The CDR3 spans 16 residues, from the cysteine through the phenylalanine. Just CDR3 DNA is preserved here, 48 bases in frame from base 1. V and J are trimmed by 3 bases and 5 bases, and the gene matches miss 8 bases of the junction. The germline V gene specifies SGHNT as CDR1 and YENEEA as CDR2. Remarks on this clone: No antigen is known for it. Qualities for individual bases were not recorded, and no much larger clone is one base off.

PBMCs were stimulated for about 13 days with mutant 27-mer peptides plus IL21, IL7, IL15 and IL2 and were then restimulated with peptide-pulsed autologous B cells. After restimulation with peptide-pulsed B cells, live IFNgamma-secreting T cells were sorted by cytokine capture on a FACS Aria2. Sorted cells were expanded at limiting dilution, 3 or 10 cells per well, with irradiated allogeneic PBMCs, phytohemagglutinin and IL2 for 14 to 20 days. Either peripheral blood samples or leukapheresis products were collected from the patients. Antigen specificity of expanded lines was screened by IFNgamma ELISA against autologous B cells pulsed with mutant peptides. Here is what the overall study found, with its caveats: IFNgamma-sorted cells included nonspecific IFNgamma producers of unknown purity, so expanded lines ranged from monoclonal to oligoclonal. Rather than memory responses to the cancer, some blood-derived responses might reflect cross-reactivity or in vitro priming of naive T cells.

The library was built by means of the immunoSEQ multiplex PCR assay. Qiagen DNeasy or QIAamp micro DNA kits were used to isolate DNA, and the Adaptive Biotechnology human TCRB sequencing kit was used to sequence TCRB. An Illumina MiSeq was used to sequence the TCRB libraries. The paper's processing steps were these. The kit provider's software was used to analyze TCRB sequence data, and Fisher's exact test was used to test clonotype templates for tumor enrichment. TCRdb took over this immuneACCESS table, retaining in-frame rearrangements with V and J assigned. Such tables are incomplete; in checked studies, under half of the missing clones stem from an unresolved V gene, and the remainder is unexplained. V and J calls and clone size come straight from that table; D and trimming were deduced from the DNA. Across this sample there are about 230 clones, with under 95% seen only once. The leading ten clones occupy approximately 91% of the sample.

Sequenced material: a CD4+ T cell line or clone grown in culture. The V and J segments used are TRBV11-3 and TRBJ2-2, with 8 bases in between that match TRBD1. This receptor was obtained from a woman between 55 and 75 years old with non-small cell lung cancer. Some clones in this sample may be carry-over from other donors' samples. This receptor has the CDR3 CASSFGTRGPTGELFF. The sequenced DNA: TGTGCCAGCAGCTTCGGGACCAGGGGGCCGACCGGGGAGCTGTTTTTT. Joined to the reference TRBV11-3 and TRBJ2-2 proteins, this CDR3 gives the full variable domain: EAGVVQSPRYKIIEKKQPVAFWCNPISGHNTLYWYLQNLGQGPELLIRYENEEAVDDSQLPKDRFSAERLKGVDSTLKIQPAELGDSAVYLCASSFGTRGPTGELFFGEGSRLTVL.